This TCR beta chain was recovered during a study of T cells in Graves' hyperthyroidism and ophthalmopathy. TCR beta CDR3 sequences were amplified from RNA transcripts. The primer set for the first-round RT-PCR of the TCR CDR3 was HTBI. TCRdb reprocessed the multiplex PCR reads via MiXCR and lists one record per CDR3 protein. The sample holds 650,000 to 750,000 distinct CDR3 sequences, roughly 15% seen once. The CDR3 spans 16 residues. The germline CDR1 and CDR2 sequences are SGHVS and FQNEAQ. Trimming took 1 base from V and 7 from J; bases not matched to a gene: 5. PBMCs were obtained from about 9 ml fresh peripheral blood.

The TCR comes from a young woman with Graves' hyperthyroidism. Input material: blood. This chain uses TRBV7-8 with TRBJ1-6, with TRBD1 identical over 9 bases. This CDR3 is CASSLVQGAVNSPLHF. The CDR3 DNA is TGTGCCAGCAGCTTAGTACAGGGGGCTGTGAATTCACCCCTCCACTTT.